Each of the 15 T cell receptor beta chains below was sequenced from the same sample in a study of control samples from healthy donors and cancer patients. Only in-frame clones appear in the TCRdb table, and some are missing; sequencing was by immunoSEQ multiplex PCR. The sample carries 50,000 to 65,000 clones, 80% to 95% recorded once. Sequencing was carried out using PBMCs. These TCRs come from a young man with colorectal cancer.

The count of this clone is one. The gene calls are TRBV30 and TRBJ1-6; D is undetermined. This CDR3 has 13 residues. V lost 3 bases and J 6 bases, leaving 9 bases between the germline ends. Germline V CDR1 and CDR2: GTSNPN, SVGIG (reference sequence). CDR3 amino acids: CAWRAGGNSPLHF. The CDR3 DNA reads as TGTGCCTGGAGAGCCGGAGGTAATTCACCCCTCCACTTT.

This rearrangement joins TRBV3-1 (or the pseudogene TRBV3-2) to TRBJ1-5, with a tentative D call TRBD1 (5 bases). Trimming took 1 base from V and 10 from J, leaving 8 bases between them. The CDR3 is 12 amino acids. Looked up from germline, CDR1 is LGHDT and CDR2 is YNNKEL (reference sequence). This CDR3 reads CASSQAGDPQHF. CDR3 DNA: TGTGCCAGCAGCCAAGCCGGGGACCCCCAGCATTTT.

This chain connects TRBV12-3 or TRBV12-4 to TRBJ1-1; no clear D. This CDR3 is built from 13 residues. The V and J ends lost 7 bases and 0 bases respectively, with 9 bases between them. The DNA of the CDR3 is TGTGCCAGCACCTCGGTCTTGAACACTGAAGCTTTCTTT. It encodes CASTSVLNTEAFF.

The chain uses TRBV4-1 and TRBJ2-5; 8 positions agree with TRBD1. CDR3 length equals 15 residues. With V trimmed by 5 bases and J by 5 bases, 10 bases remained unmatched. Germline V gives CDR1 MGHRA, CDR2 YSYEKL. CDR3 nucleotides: TGCGCCAGCAGCGTTAGTCAGGGGGCAGGGGAGACCCAGTACTTC. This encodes CASSVSQGAGETQYF.

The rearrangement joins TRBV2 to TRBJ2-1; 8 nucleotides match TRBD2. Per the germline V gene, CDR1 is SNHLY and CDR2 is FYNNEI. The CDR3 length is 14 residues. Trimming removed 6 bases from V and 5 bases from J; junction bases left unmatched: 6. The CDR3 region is CASRGLGRHNEQFF. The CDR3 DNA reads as TGTGCCAGCAGGGGACTAGGGAGGCACAATGAGCAGTTCTTC.

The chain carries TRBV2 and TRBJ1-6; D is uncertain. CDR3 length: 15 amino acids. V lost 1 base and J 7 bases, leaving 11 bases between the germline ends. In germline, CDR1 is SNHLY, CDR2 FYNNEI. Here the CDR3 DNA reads TGTGCCAGCAGTGAAGAGGCACAGCGAAATTCACCCCTCCACTTT. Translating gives CASSEEAQRNSPLHF. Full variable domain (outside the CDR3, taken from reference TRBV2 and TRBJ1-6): EPEVTQTPSHQVTQMGQEVILRCVPISNHLYFYWYRQILGQKVEFLVSFYNNEISEKSEIFDDQFSVERPDGSNFTLKIRSTKLEDSAMYFCASSEEAQRNSPLHFGNGTRLTVT.

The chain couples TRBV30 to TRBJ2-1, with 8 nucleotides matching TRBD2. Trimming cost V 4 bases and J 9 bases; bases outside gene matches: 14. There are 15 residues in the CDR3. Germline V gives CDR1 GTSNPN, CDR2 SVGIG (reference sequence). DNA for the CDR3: TGTGCCTGGACAGAGTACGGGGGGGCCTCGGGTGAGCAGTTCTTC. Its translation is CAWTEYGGASGEQFF.

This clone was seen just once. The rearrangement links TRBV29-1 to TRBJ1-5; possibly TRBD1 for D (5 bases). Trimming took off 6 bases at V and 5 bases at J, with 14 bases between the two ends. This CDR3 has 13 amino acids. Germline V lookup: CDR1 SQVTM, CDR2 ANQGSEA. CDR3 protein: CSVRVELDQPQHF. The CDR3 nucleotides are TGCAGCGTCAGGGTGGAGTTGGATCAGCCCCAGCATTTT.

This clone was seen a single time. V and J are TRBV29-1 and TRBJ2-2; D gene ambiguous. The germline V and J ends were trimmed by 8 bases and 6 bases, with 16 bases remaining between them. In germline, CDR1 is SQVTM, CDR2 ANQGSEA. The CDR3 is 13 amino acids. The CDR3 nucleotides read TGCAGCACCTGTCTGAGTGGGTCCGGGGAGCTGTTTTTT. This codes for CSTCLSGSGELFF.

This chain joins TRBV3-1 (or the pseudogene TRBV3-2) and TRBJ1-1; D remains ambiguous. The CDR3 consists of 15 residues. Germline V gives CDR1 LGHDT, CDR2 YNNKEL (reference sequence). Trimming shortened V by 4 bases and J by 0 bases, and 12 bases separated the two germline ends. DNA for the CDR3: TGTGCCAGCAGCCCGACACGGGTGATGAACACTGAAGCTTTCTTT. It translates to CASSPTRVMNTEAFF.

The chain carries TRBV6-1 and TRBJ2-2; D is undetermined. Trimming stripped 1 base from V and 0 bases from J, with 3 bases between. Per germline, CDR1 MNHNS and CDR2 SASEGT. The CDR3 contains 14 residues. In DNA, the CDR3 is TGTGCCAGCAGTGAAGGGACGAACACCGGGGAGCTGTTTTTT. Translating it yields CASSEGTNTGELFF.

CDR3 amino acids: CASSSEFGSGAKNIQYF. The DNA for the CDR3 is TGTGCCAGCAGCTCAGAGTTCGGGTCCGGGGCCAAAAACATTCAGTACTTC. The chain combines TRBV11-2 with TRBJ2-4; D is unresolved. Looked up from germline, CDR1 is SGHAT and CDR2 is FQNNGV. The CDR3 is 17 residues long. V was cut by 4 bases and J by 1 base, with 17 bases left in between.

The CDR3 loop is CASSLYTLRGNQPQHF. For the CDR3, the DNA is TGTGCCAGCAGCTTATACACCCTGCGAGGCAATCAGCCCCAGCATTTT. V and J are TRBV5-5 and TRBJ1-5; D gene uncertain. Germline assignment: CDR1 SGHKS and CDR2 YYEKEE (reference sequence). The CDR3 totals 16 residues. V lost 2 bases to trimming and J lost 2 bases, with 14 bases between them.

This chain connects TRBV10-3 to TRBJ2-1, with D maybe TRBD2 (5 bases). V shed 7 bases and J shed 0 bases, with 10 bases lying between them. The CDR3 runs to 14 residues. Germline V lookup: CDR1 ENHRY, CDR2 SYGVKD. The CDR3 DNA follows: TGTGCCATCACTCGGGGAGACTCCTACAATGAGCAGTTCTTC. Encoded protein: CAITRGDSYNEQFF.

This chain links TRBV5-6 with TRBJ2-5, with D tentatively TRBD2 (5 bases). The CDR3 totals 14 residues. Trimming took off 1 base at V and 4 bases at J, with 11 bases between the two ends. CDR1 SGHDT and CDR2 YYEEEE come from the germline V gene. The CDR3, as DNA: TGTGCCAGCAGCTTGTTGACCGAGGGAGAGACCCAGTACTTC. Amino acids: CASSLLTEGETQYF.